The clone carrying this TCR beta chain was detected once. Data came from immunoSEQ multiplex PCR; TCRdb stores just in-frame clones and leaves some out. The sample carries roughly 54,000 clones, almost 96% recorded once. This sample stems from a study of control samples from healthy donors and cancer patients. CDR3 length: 14 amino acids. Trimming cost V 0 bases and J 8 bases, with 12 bases left between them. Germline V gives CDR1 SGHRS, CDR2 YFSETQ. This chain links TRBV5-1 with TRBJ2-1; tentative D call: TRBD2 (6 bases). The TCR was taken from a young woman in good health. The sample was blood. The CDR3 sequence is CASSLVGSGDEQFF. DNA for the CDR3: TGCGCCAGCAGCTTGGTTGGTAGCGGCGATGAGCAGTTCTTC.